The 6 T cell receptor beta chains below all came from one sample that was sequenced in a study of T cells in Graves' hyperthyroidism and ophthalmopathy. Researchers took RNA transcripts and amplified the TCR beta CDR3 regions from them. Researchers ran a first-round RT-PCR on the TCR CDR3 using the HTBI primer set. TCRdb recomputed calls from the multiplex PCR reads with MiXCR, one row per CDR3 protein. The table includes roughly 280,000 distinct CDR3 sequences, more than 15% detected once. Specimen: blood. These receptors were obtained from a woman aged 55-69 years with Graves' ophthalmopathy.

The DNA of the CDR3 is TGTGCCAGCAGCCAAGTGAGTAGGTCGGTGGGAGTGCAGTTTAATGAGCAGTTCTTC. This gives the protein CASSQVSRSVGVQFNEQFF. This chain links TRBV3-2 with TRBJ2-1; the listed D gene, TRBD2, was not tested against the DNA. TRBV3-2 is a listed pseudogene. The CDR3 extends over 19 amino acids.

V is TRBV24-1 and J is TRBJ2-1; D is perhaps TRBD1 or TRBD2 (7 bases each). Germline loops: CDR1 KGHDR, CDR2 SFDVKD. This CDR3 is built from 15 residues. The V end was cut by 4 bases, the J end by 5 bases, with 14 bases between. The DNA of the CDR3 is TGTGCCACCAGTGACCCCAGGGGGGGTCACAATGAGCAGTTCTTC. Amino acid sequence: CATSDPRGGHNEQFF.

This clonotype has ten or more counts. The chain recombines TRBV28 with TRBJ2-5, with D uncertain. Between the trimmed V and J ends, which lost 3 bases and 1 base, there was a span of 6 bases. This CDR3 is built from 13 residues. In germline, CDR1 is MDHEN, CDR2 SYDVKM. In DNA, the CDR3 is TGTGCCAGCAGTTTCCACGTCCAAGAGACCCAGTACTTC. This translates into CASSFHVQETQYF.

The table lists this clonotype with many counts. This sequence joins TRBV27 and TRBJ2-1; D gene ambiguous. Germline lookup yields CDR1 MNHEY and CDR2 SMNVEV (reference sequence). CDR3 length equals 13 residues. V was cut by 5 bases and J by 5 bases, with 10 bases left in between. The CDR3: CASSLFRDNEQFF. The CDR3 bases are TGTGCCAGCAGTCTGTTTCGGGACAATGAGCAGTTCTTC.

To note about this clonotype: The CDR3 does not close with the conserved phenylalanine or tryptophan, likely indicating a read error. The chain carries TRBV6-1 and TRBJ2-2, with 9 bases fitting TRBD1. V lost 3 bases and J lost 0; bases outside the gene matches: 5. Germline V gives CDR1 MNHNS, CDR2 SASEGT. This CDR3 comprises 17 residues. CDR3 loop: CASSDRRDRANTGELFL. The CDR3 DNA reads TGTGCCAGCAGTGACAGACGGGACAGGGCGAACACCGGGGAGCTGTTTCTT.

The table lists this clonotype with many counts. This rearrangement joins TRBV27 to TRBJ2-7, with 7 nucleotides matching TRBD2. J was trimmed by 0 bases and V by 4 bases; bases with no gene match: 9. CDR3 length: 16 residues. Germline assignment: CDR1 MNHEY and CDR2 SMNVEV (reference sequence). CDR3 nucleotides: TGTGCCAGCAGTTCCCCAACTACTAGCGCCTCCTACGAGCAGTACTTC. Its translation is CASSSPTTSASYEQYF.